This T cell receptor (beta chain) was recorded in a study of response to subunit inactivated influenza vaccine (dated by TCRdb to between 2018 and 2020). About the investigation overall: Deep quantitative profiling of the T cell receptor repertoire was used in the study to follow responses to a trivalent subunit inactivated influenza vaccine. Study-wide findings and limitations: According to the authors, only a limited number of new T cells may be recruited by each seasonal influenza vaccination.

The CDR3 spans 15 residues, from the cysteine through the phenylalanine. Only the CDR3 DNA is retained, 45 bases long and in frame from the first base. The junction shows trimming of 5 bases on V and 0 bases on J, plus 14 bases between the germline ends. CDR1 SGHTA and CDR2 FQGNSA are derived from the germline V gene. The library was produced with RT-PCR. The instrument given in TCRdb is Illumina HiSeq 2500. Clones were called with MiXCR by TCRdb after fastp trimmed the public reads at Q25, and only in-frame beta chains were retained. Here each entry gathers all rows of one CDR3 protein and keeps the most common genes and DNA. The sample table shows about 700,000 distinct CDR3 sequences, and around 14% are seen once. The ten top clones hold around 6.5% of the sample. In regard to this clonotype: Its antigen remains undetermined. No much larger clone is present one base from it, and per-base qualities are unavailable.

This receptor chain uses TRBV7-2 and TRBJ2-7, with TRBD1 tentatively as D gene (6 bases match). The TCR comes from a man aged 50 or older who received an inactivated influenza vaccine. Donor details come from another sample of the same person, matched by shared clones. This specimen consisted of PBMCs from blood, obtained 14 days before vaccination. The CDR3 is CASSPGGRGSYEQYF. The nucleotides are TGTGCCAGCAGCCCGGGTGGCAGGGGCTCCTACGAGCAGTACTTC.